This T cell receptor (beta chain) was found in a study of blood T cell repertoires in COVID-19 (dated by TCRdb to the early 2020s). Concerning the study at large: The collaborator samples originated in the United States, Italy and Spain and spanned the acute and convalescent phases of COVID-19. Where available, HLA class I and class II types were taken from metadata supplied by the sample provider and were not determined by assay-based typing. Nearly every sample came with metadata listing a de-identified subject ID, COVID-19 status, age in years and sex. A freely available public database, intended as a resource for researchers studying the immune response to SARS-CoV-2, is where the repertoires were released. The samples were drawn from two sources: the first 160 participants of the ongoing ImmuneRACE study, and 1,200 or so subjects contributed by 6 global collaborators. The material from the prospective study consisted of cDNA or gDNA derived from T cells, B-cell-depleted T cells, or PBMCs. Deeply sampled blood TCRbeta repertoires from subjects exposed to, actively infected with, or recovered from COVID-19 were included in the dataset.

Here is what the overall study found, with its caveats: Clinical and demographic metadata were provided uncurated, with the amount varying by source and participant.

TCRbeta CDR3 regions were amplified from genomic DNA by means of the immunoSEQ Assay, a bias-controlled multiplex PCR. Per the authors' processing: Within the assay, amplification of reference gene primers was used to estimate how many nucleated cells each sample contained. To quantify the absolute abundance of each unique TCRbeta CDR3 rearrangement, sequence reads were collapsed and filtered. Productive Simpson clonality was computed per sample as the square root of Simpson's diversity index over productive rearrangements. Held by TCRdb, this immuneACCESS table contains in-frame sequences only and omits some clones. Under half of the omission traces to an unresolved V gene where checked; the cause of the rest is unknown. The DNA was the basis for D and trimming; V, J and clone size are from that table. The sample contains roughly 110,000 clones, over 60% of them found a single time. The top ten clones comprise 4% to 4.5% of the sample.

Reading from cysteine to phenylalanine, the CDR3 counts 15 amino acids. Only the CDR3 part of the read is kept: 45 bases, read in frame from the first base. V is cut back by 2 bases and J by 4 bases, with 6 bases in the junction unmatched. The germline V gene (reference sequence) yields SGHNT for CDR1 and YYREEE for CDR2. Collaborating institutions collected whole blood in K2EDTA tubes following their own protocols. For TCRbeta analysis, collaborator samples were shipped as frozen whole blood, as isolated PBMCs, or as DNA extracted from either sample type. To note about this clone: Its recognized antigen is unknown. Within one base of it there is no much larger clone, and no base qualities were kept.

Material for sequencing was peripheral blood. Recombination joined TRBV5-4 with TRBJ1-3, with 7 bases aligning to TRBD1. The origin of this receptor is a man in his sixties or seventies with acute or convalescent COVID-19. The DNA sequence is as follows: TGTGCCAGCAGCTTAGGGGGCGCGGGAGGAAACACCATATATTTT. The translation is CASSLGGAGGNTIYF.